The source of this T cell receptor (beta chain) is a study of CD8+CD57+ T cells in acquired aplastic anemia. CDR3 size: 13 residues. Germline V lookup: CDR1 DFQATT, CDR2 SNEGSKA (reference sequence). V was shortened by 7 bases and J by 1 base, with 10 bases between the two germline ends. As to this clonotype: Its antigen is currently unknown.

In patients chosen for sequencing, flow cytometry had shown CD8+CD57+ cell expansion. Patients had not yet gotten any therapy when their blood was taken for sampling. Study conclusions and caveats: Patients and controls had in common approximately 29 CD8+ CDR3 sequences.

CDR3 and TCR beta VDJ profiling relied on genomic DNA as the template. Each CDR3 protein is one row after TCRdb ran MiXCR on the reads. The sample records around 170,000 distinct CDR3 sequences, approximately 48% being singletons. Sequenced material: sorted CD4+, CD8+, or CD8+CD57+ T cells (not recorded which) from PBMCs. V usage is TRBV20-1 and J usage is TRBJ2-2; D is unresolved. This sequence was found in a human donor with aplastic anemia. The CDR3 region is CSVRSRNTGELFF. As DNA, the CDR3 is TGCAGTGTTAGGAGTCGGAACACCGGGGAGCTGTTTTTT.